The 31 T cell receptor beta chains given below trace back to one sample, sequenced in a study of cytomegalovirus exposure and HLA in healthy donors. Produced via immunoSEQ multiplex PCR; TCRdb's table is partial and in-frame only. The table lists around 110,000 clones, about 85% of them singletons. The sequenced sample was PBMCs. Receptor source: a woman aged 18-29 years in good health and CMV-seropositive.

This clone has a single count. The chain employs TRBV27 and TRBJ2-1, with D possibly being TRBD1 (6 bases). The CDR3 contains 15 residues. Trimming shortened V by 3 bases and J by 3 bases, and 12 bases separated the two germline ends. Germline V gives CDR1 MNHEY, CDR2 SMNVEV (reference sequence). The CDR3 spells CASSFRGSLYNEQFF. Written as DNA, the CDR3 is TGTGCCAGCAGTTTCAGGGGAAGTCTCTACAATGAGCAGTTCTTC.

The V call is TRBV4-1, the J call TRBJ1-1; D gene uncertain. CDR3 length: 13 amino acids. Trimming removed 4 bases from V and 6 bases from J, with 12 bases in between. Germline lookup yields CDR1 MGHRA and CDR2 YSYEKL. This chain's CDR3 is CASSLGRLSEAFF. The CDR3 DNA is TGCGCCAGCAGCCTTGGGAGGCTCTCTGAAGCTTTCTTT.

The V gene is TRBV7-2, the J gene TRBJ1-1, with 7 bases identical to TRBD1. J lost 10 bases, V lost 0 bases, and 8 bases had no gene match. In germline, CDR1 is SGHTA, CDR2 FQGNSA. The CDR3 loop spans 14 amino acids. The DNA for the CDR3 is TGTGCCAGCAGCTTAGCGAGTATACAGGGGAGAGCTTTCTTT. Amino acids: CASSLASIQGRAFF.

J is TRBJ2-3 and V is TRBV28; TRBD1 agrees at 7 bases. Germline CDR1 and CDR2: MDHEN and SYDVKM. Trimming cost V 5 bases and J 5 bases; bases outside gene matches: 13. This CDR3 comprises 16 residues. The CDR3 bases are TGTGCCAGCAGTATAATGGACAGGCGGAGCGAAGATACGCAGTATTTT. Its translation: CASSIMDRRSEDTQYF.

The CDR3 sequence: CASSPPTGDGYTF. The CDR3 coding sequence is TGTGCCAGCTCACCACCCACAGGGGATGGCTACACCTTC. The chain recombines TRBV18 with TRBJ1-2; 7 bases align to TRBD1. The CDR3 extends over 13 amino acids. Trimming removed 0 bases from V and 6 bases from J; junction bases left unmatched: 1. Germline CDR1 is KGHSH and CDR2 is LQKENI. Combining the CDR3 with reference TRBV18 and TRBJ1-2 gives the whole variable domain NAGVMQNPRHLVRRRGQEARLRCSPMKGHSHVYWYRQLPEEGLKFMVYLQKENIIDESGMPKERFSAEFPKEGPSILRIQQVVRGDSAAYFCASSPPTGDGYTFGSGTRLTVV.

J is TRBJ2-2 and V is TRBV28, with D perhaps TRBD1 (5 bases). V was clipped by 6 bases and J by 0 bases, with 8 bases between them. CDR3 length: 14 amino acids. The germline CDR1 and CDR2 sequences are MDHEN and SYDVKM. CDR3: CASRGVTNTGELFF. The CDR3 DNA sequence: TGTGCCAGCAGAGGGGTCACGAACACCGGGGAGCTGTTTTTT.

The table lists this clone with a few counts. The chain recombines TRBV7-3 with TRBJ1-5, with D possibly TRBD1 on 6 matching bases. Trimming shortened V by 0 bases and J by 4 bases, and 16 bases separated the two germline ends. Germline CDR1 reads SGHTA; CDR2 reads FQGTGA. This CDR3 has 17 amino acids. The CDR3 loop is CASSLTSRQDGNQPQHF. The DNA of the CDR3 is TGTGCCAGCAGCTTAACGTCCCGACAGGACGGTAATCAGCCCCAGCATTTT.

This chain links TRBV15 with TRBJ2-4; 7 bases are a match to TRBD2. CDR1 is LNHNV and CDR2 is YYDKDF in the germline V gene (reference sequence). V shed 5 bases and J 0 bases; nucleotides not matched to a gene: 4. CDR3 length: 15 amino acids. CDR3 amino acids: CATSGGGIAKNIQYF. The CDR3 region has the DNA TGTGCCACCAGCGGGGGAGGGATAGCCAAAAACATTCAGTACTTC.

On this clone itself: Distinct nucleotide sequences in the sample also encode this CDR3. The chain recombines TRBV7-9 with TRBJ2-7, with D possibly matching TRBD2 (5 bases). This CDR3 has 13 amino acids. Germline V CDR1 and CDR2: SEHNR, FQNEAQ (reference sequence). The V gene lost 4 bases and the J gene lost 1 base, with 8 bases spanning the gap. CDR3 in amino acids: CASSSRDSYEQYV. The CDR3 region has the DNA TGTGCCAGCAGCTCCCGGGATTCCTACGAGCAGTACGTC.

The gene calls are TRBV5-6 and TRBJ2-7; 11 bases are a match to TRBD2. With V trimmed by 0 bases and J by 5 bases, 4 bases remained unmatched. In germline, CDR1 is SGHDT, CDR2 YYEEEE. CDR3 length: 15 residues. The CDR3 is CASSLVSGGANEQYF. The CDR3 nucleotides read TGTGCCAGCAGCTTGGTTAGCGGGGGGGCGAACGAGCAGTACTTC.

The chain has TRBV27 and TRBJ2-3; TRBD2 aligns across 8 bases. From germline, CDR1 is MNHEY and CDR2 SMNVEV (reference sequence). Trimming took 2 bases from V and 2 from J; bases not matched to a gene: 9. CDR3 length equals 17 residues. The CDR3 spells CASSLSPGGRFTDTQYF. DNA for the CDR3: TGTGCCAGCAGTTTAAGTCCGGGGGGGCGTTTCACAGATACGCAGTATTTT.

V gene TRBV7-2 combines with J gene TRBJ1-2; possible D gene TRBD1, 5 bases. Germline V gene lookup returns CDR1 SGHTA and CDR2 FQGNSA. V was pared by 5 bases and J by 2 bases, with 12 bases between. The CDR3 covers 14 residues. The CDR3 region is CASSPRRVNYGYTF. CDR3 DNA sequence: TGTGCCAGCAGCCCACGCAGGGTAAACTATGGCTACACCTTC.

The chain uses TRBV18 and TRBJ1-5; the D is unclear. The V end was cut by 4 bases, the J end by 1 base, with 11 bases between. The CDR3 is 15 residues long. Per the germline V gene, CDR1 is KGHSH and CDR2 is LQKENI. CDR3 sequence (DNA): TGTGCCAGCTCACTTCGAGGTGGAAGCAATCAGCCCCAGCATTTT. Protein: CASSLRGGSNQPQHF.

The genes are TRBV4-1 and TRBJ1-2, with a tentative D call TRBD1 (6 bases). CDR1 is MGHRA and CDR2 is YSYEKL in the germline V gene. V lost 4 bases, J lost 0 bases, and 18 bases lay in between. This CDR3 has 17 residues. For the CDR3, the DNA is TGCGCCAGCAGCCGTATAGGGGGGGAGACCCCTAACTATGGCTACACCTTC. It is translated as CASSRIGGETPNYGYTF.

The rearrangement uses TRBV4-3 and TRBJ1-1, with 9 nucleotides matching TRBD1. Germline assignment: CDR1 LGHNA and CDR2 YSLEER. The CDR3 is 14 residues long. The V gene end was trimmed by 1 base and the J gene end by 8 bases; junction bases not matched to a gene: 5. The CDR3 nucleotides are TGCGCCAGCAGCCAAGTTGGGACAGGGCGCGAAGCTTTCTTT. This translates into CASSQVGTGREAFF.

This chain uses TRBV19 with TRBJ1-6; 7 nucleotides line up with TRBD1. V shed 4 bases and J 6 bases; nucleotides not matched to a gene: 6. CDR1 and CDR2 from the germline V gene are LNHDA and SQIVND (reference sequence). This CDR3 has 15 residues. CDR3 amino acids: CASSRGQAANSPLHF. In DNA, the CDR3 is TGTGCCAGTAGTAGAGGACAGGCGGCTAATTCACCCCTCCACTTT.

The rearrangement uses TRBV10-1 and TRBJ1-5; 10 nucleotides align to TRBD1. The CDR3 runs to 17 residues. Germline CDR1 and CDR2: WNHNN and SYGVQD (reference sequence). Trimming took 5 bases from V and 0 from J; bases not matched to a gene: 7. The CDR3 spells CASSRDRGGASNQPQHF. CDR3 sequence (DNA): TGCGCCAGCAGTCGGGACAGGGGAGGGGCTAGCAATCAGCCCCAGCATTTT.

The rearrangement joins TRBV7-9 to TRBJ1-2, with unresolved D. The germline V and J ends were trimmed by 6 bases and 7 bases, with 12 bases remaining between them. The CDR3 contains 12 residues. CDR1 is SEHNR and CDR2 is FQNEAQ in the germline V gene (reference sequence). In DNA, the CDR3 is TGTGCCAGCAGGCAGGCTTCATCTGGCTACACCTTC. Its translation is CASRQASSGYTF.

This chain joins TRBV19 and TRBJ2-1; D is possibly TRBD2 (6 bases). CDR1 is LNHDA and CDR2 is SQIVND in the germline V gene (reference sequence). This CDR3 comprises 14 residues. V was clipped by 8 bases and J by 8 bases, with 19 bases between them. DNA for the CDR3: TGTGCCAGTGCTCTGAGCGGGTTGGCTCATGAGCAGTTCTTC. Translation: CASALSGLAHEQFF.

V usage is TRBV6-1 and J usage is TRBJ2-2; 7 bases are a match to TRBD1. This CDR3 is 14 amino acids long. Germline CDR1 is MNHNS and CDR2 is SASEGT. With 5 bases clipped from V and 3 bases from J, the junction kept 3 bases outside the gene matches. The CDR3 DNA sequence: TGTGCCAGCAGTCACCAGGGGGACACCGGGGAGCTGTTTTTT. Its protein product is CASSHQGDTGELFF.

The chain links TRBV4-3 to TRBJ2-2, with TRBD1 matching 8 bases. Germline lookup yields CDR1 LGHNA and CDR2 YSLEER. V was clipped by 3 bases and J by 5 bases; unmatched bases: 14. This CDR3 has 18 residues. CDR3 sequence (DNA): TGCGCCAGCAGCCATGCATCCCCCCGGACAGGGCCAACCGGGGAGCTGTTTTTT. Its translation is CASSHASPRTGPTGELFF.

The chain joins TRBV28 to TRBJ2-7; D not resolved. Germline CDR1 MDHEN, CDR2 SYDVKM. The CDR3 is 14 amino acids. The V and J ends lost 4 bases and 2 bases respectively, with 12 bases between them. This chain's CDR3 is CASSSPRNPYEQYF. CDR3 bases: TGTGCCAGCAGTTCCCCCAGGAACCCCTACGAGCAGTACTTC.

The V gene is TRBV4-2, the J gene TRBJ1-2, with a weak D call TRBD1 (6 bases). V lost 1 base to trimming and J lost 0 bases, with 9 bases between them. CDR1 and CDR2 (germline): LGHNA, YNFKEQ. The CDR3 extends over 15 amino acids. This chain's CDR3 is CASSQGTVANYGYTF. The CDR3 DNA follows: TGTGCCAGCAGCCAAGGGACAGTCGCTAACTATGGCTACACCTTC.

This clone was observed a single time. This chain uses TRBV4-1 with TRBJ2-7, with 11 bases that match TRBD2. CDR1 and CDR2 (germline): MGHRA, YSYEKL. V shed 2 bases, J shed 5 bases, and the junction held 5 bases outside the gene matches. CDR3 length: 15 amino acids. CDR3 sequence: CASSQNSGGANEQYF. In nucleotides, the CDR3 is TGCGCCAGCAGCCAAAATAGCGGGGGGGCAAACGAGCAGTACTTC.

This sequence joins TRBV27 and TRBJ2-7; 8 nucleotides line up with TRBD1. Per germline, CDR1 MNHEY and CDR2 SMNVEV (reference sequence). V was clipped by 6 bases and J by 0 bases; unmatched bases: 13. The CDR3 has 17 residues. In DNA, the CDR3 is TGTGCCAGCAGCCCGGGACAGGCGTCGTTATTCTCCTACGAGCAGTACTTC. Protein sequence: CASSPGQASLFSYEQYF.

The chain uses TRBV5-1 and TRBJ2-3; 7 bases align to TRBD1. V was pared by 5 bases and J by 4 bases, with 7 bases of the junction left unmatched. Germline-derived CDR1 and CDR2 are SGHRS and YFSETQ. This CDR3 spans 14 amino acids. The CDR3 sequence: CASRKQGTSDTQYF. CDR3 sequence (DNA): TGCGCCAGCAGAAAACAGGGGACGTCAGATACGCAGTATTTT.

The chain carries TRBV5-4 and TRBJ2-1; 8 nucleotides align to TRBD1. Looked up from germline, CDR1 is SGHNT and CDR2 is YYREEE (reference sequence). The CDR3 contains 13 residues. V trimming: 4 bases; J trimming: 10 bases; junction bases outside the gene matches: 7. CDR3 region: CASSQDREREQFF. CDR3 DNA sequence: TGTGCCAGCAGCCAGGACAGGGAGCGGGAGCAGTTCTTC.

The chain combines TRBV28 with TRBJ2-1; 11 positions agree with TRBD2. Germline CDR1 reads MDHEN; CDR2 reads SYDVKM. J lost 3 bases, V lost 6 bases, and 4 bases had no gene match. This CDR3 contains 15 residues. CDR3 sequence: CASSLTSGGYNEQFF. The CDR3 bases are TGTGCCAGCAGCCTTACTAGCGGGGGCTACAATGAGCAGTTCTTC.

The chain is built from TRBV9 and TRBJ2-7; 7 positions agree with TRBD2. From germline, CDR1 is SGDLS and CDR2 YYNGEE. The CDR3 length is 15 residues. V lost 3 bases, J lost 0 bases, and 6 bases stayed unmatched. This CDR3 is CASSDGGTGSYEQYF. The CDR3 nucleotides read TGTGCCAGCAGCGACGGGGGGACGGGCTCCTACGAGCAGTACTTC.

CDR3 DNA sequence: TGTGCCAGCAGCGTAGGGACAGGGCACAATGAGCAGTTCTTC. Amino acid sequence: CASSVGTGHNEQFF. The chain couples TRBV9 to TRBJ2-1, with 8 bases fitting TRBD1. V shed 0 bases, J shed 5 bases, and the junction held 1 base outside the gene matches. CDR3 length: 14 residues. From germline, CDR1 is SGDLS and CDR2 YYNGEE.

This clone was seen a handful of times. The V and J genes are TRBV6-1 and TRBJ1-2, with 8 bases fitting TRBD1. Germline V lookup: CDR1 MNHNS, CDR2 SASEGT. V was pared by 6 bases and J by 13 bases, with 13 bases of the junction left unmatched. The CDR3 runs 13 residues. As DNA, the CDR3 is TGTGCCAGCAGACCAGAAGGGGACAGGCCACTCACCTTC. Translated: CASRPEGDRPLTF.